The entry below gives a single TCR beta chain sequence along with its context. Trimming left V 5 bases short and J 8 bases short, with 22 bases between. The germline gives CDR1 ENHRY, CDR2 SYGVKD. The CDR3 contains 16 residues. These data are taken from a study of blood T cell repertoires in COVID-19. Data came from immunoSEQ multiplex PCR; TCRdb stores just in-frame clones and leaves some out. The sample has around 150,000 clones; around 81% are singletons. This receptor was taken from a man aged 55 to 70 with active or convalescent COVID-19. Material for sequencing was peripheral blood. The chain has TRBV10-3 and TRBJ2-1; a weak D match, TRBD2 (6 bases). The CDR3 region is CAISSSGTRGGDEQFF. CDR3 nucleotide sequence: TGTGCCATCAGTAGCTCCGGGACCCGAGGAGGGGATGAGCAGTTCTTC.